Given below is one T cell receptor (beta chain) in context. Its target is not known. Just one base apart from a much larger clone, this may be a read error. The data belong to a study of post-analysis software for immune sequencing data. V dropped 8 bases and J dropped 0 bases, with 12 bases sitting between them. Germline lookup yields CDR1 MDHEN and CDR2 SYDVKM. The CDR3 length is 14 residues. Whole-study findings and limits: Patients showed TRBV5-6, TRBV5-1 and TRBV20-1 among five TRBV segments more frequent than in controls. The study found significantly lower normalized Chao1 diversity in multiple sclerosis patients than in controls.

Unique molecular identifiers had been added to the TCR beta cDNA libraries. Each CDR3 protein gets one entry after TCRdb re-called the PCR reads with MiXCR. The sample shows about 180,000 distinct CDR3 sequences, 25% to 35% of them seen only once. The TCR comes from a girl under 18 with multiple sclerosis. This sequence joins TRBV28 and TRBJ2-3, with a weak D call TRBD2 (5 bases). Sample: blood. CDR3: CASGQTTSTDTQYF. The CDR3 DNA reads as TGTGCCAGCGGTCAGACTACTAGCACAGATACGCAGTATTTT.